The T cell receptor beta chain described here comes from a study of T cell responses to AZD1222 COVID-19 vaccine. The wider study: Both about-4-week and about-12-week second-dose recipients were combined. General study points: Sampling that yielded the repertoires occurred only after the peak T cell response. The donor cohort was predominantly white British with a female majority, and clonal diversity may have been underestimated.

V trimming: 3 bases; J trimming: 7 bases; junction bases outside the gene matches: 8. The CDR3 length is 13 residues. Germline V lookup: CDR1 GTSNPN, CDR2 SVGIG (reference sequence). TCRdb keeps only in-frame clones here, not all; method: immunoSEQ multiplex PCR. The data contain 75,000 to 100,000 clones, over 75% of them singletons. With regard to this clone: Its antigen is as yet unknown. The identical CDR3 is also encoded by other nucleotide sequences in the sample.

V is TRBV30 and J is TRBJ1-2, with 7 bases that match TRBD1. The TCR was taken from an adult in good health. Sample: peripheral blood, taken on day 0 of AZD1222 vaccination. This chain's CDR3 is CAWSTDRVGGYTF. The CDR3 bases are TGTGCCTGGAGCACCGACAGGGTGGGTGGCTACACCTTC.